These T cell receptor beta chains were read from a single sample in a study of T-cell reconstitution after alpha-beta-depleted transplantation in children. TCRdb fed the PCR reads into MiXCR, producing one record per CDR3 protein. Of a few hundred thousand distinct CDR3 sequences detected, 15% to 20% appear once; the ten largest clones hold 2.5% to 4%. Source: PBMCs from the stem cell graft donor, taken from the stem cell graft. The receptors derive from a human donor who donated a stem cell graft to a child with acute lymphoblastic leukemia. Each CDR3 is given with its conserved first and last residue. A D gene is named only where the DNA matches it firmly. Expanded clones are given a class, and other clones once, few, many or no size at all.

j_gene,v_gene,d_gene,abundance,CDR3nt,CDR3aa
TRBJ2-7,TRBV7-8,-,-,TGTGCCAGCAGCTTAGTCGGGCTCTACGAGCAGTACTTC,CASSLVGLYEQYF
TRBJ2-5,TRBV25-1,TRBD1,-,TGTGCCAGCAGGGGACAGGGGGCAGGGGAGACCCAGTACTTC,CASRGQGAGETQYF
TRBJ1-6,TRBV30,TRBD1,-,TGTGCCTGGGGACAGGGGACGGGTAATTCACCCCTCCACTTT,CAWGQGTGNSPLHF
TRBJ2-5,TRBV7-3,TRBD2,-,TGTGCCAGCAGCTTACCTGGGACTAAGGAAGAGACCCAGTACTTC,CASSLPGTKEETQYF
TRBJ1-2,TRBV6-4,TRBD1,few,TGTGCCAGCAGTGACTCGACGGGGTGGACAGGGACCCGTTATGGCTACACCTTC,CASSDSTGWTGTRYGYTF
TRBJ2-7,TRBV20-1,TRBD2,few,TGCAGTGCTAGAGACGCGCGGGAGATATCCTCCTACGAGCAGTACTTC,CSARDAREISSYEQYF
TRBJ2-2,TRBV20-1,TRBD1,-,TGCAGTGCTAGAGATGGGCGTGTGGGGACAGCGACCGGGGAGCTGTTTTTT,CSARDGRVGTATGELFF
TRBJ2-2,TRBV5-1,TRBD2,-,TGCGCCAGCAGCTCTACGGGGGGTGAGGCCGGGGAGCTGTTTTTT,CASSSTGGEAGELFF
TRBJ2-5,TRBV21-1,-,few,TGTGCCAGCAGCCACACTGGGGGTTATCGGCTAGAGACCCAGTACTTC,CASSHTGGYRLETQYF
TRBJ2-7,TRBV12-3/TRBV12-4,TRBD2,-,TGTGCCAGCAGTTTAGGGACTAGCGGGAGCGAGCAGTACTTC,CASSLGTSGSEQYF
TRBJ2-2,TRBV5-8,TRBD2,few,TGTGCCAGCAGCTTTCCTAGCGGGAAGCGGGAGCTGTTTTTT,CASSFPSGKRELFF
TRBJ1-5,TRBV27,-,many,TGTGCCAGCAGTTTCCACGGACAGCCCCAGCATTTT,CASSFHGQPQHF
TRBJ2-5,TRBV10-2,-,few,TGCGCCAGCAGTGAGCCCGAGGCCGGGTCCCAGTACTTC,CASSEPEAGSQYF
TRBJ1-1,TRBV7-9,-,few,TGTGCCAGCAGCTCCACCCAGGGAGGATTTGAGAACACTGAAGCTTTCTTT,CASSSTQGGFENTEAFF
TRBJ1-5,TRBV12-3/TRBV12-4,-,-,TGTGCCAGCAGTTTGAGGGGGACCCAGCATTTT,CASSLRGTQHF